This entry lists 21 T cell receptor beta chains sequenced from one sample in a study of blood T cell repertoires in COVID-19. Some clones are missing from TCRdb's copy, which holds only in-frame ones; the method was immunoSEQ multiplex PCR. This table holds about 370,000 clones, around nine tenths found once. The sequenced sample was PBMCs or T cells enriched from blood (not recorded which). All receptors come from a woman aged 30 to 39 who had recovered from COVID-19.

On this clone itself: Other DNA variants within this sample encode the same CDR3. The J gene is TRBJ2-7, the V gene TRBV9; 8 nucleotides line up with TRBD1. This CDR3 has 15 amino acids. After removal of 2 bases from V and 5 bases from J, the junction contained 9 bases not matched to a gene. Germline V lookup: CDR1 SGDLS, CDR2 YYNGEE. CDR3 nucleotide sequence: TGTGCCAGCAGCGTGGCAGACAGGGGACCACACGAGCAGTACTTC. Translation gives CASSVADRGPHEQYF.

This clone was seen once. The chain employs TRBV19 and TRBJ2-7; a possible D gene is TRBD2 (6 bases). Per germline, CDR1 LNHDA and CDR2 SQIVND (reference sequence). V lost 3 bases, J lost 2 bases, and 8 bases lay in between. The CDR3 is 13 amino acids. Written as DNA, the CDR3 is TGTGCCAGTAGTATTGCGGGAACCTACGAGCAGTACTTC. This codes for CASSIAGTYEQYF.

The chain links TRBV28 to TRBJ2-7, with D possibly TRBD1 on 6 matching bases. Germline V gene lookup returns CDR1 MDHEN and CDR2 SYDVKM. V dropped 6 bases and J dropped 4 bases, with 16 bases sitting between them. This CDR3 region has 14 residues. CDR3 in amino acids: CASRETGQIYEQYF. As DNA, the CDR3 is TGTGCCAGCAGGGAGACAGGTCAGATTTACGAGCAGTACTTC. The variable domain in full, completed from reference TRBV28 and TRBJ2-7, reads DVKVTQSSRYLVKRTGEKVFLECVQDMDHENMFWYRQDPGLGLRLIYFSYDVKMKEKGDIPEGYSVSREKKERFSLILESASTNQTSMYLCASRETGQIYEQYFGPGTRLTVT.

The rearrangement links TRBV25-1 to TRBJ1-2; 9 bases match TRBD1. Looked up from germline, CDR1 is MGHDK and CDR2 is SYGVNS. The J segment lost 6 bases and the V segment lost 1 base, leaving 6 bases of the junction unmatched. The CDR3 length is 15 residues. CDR3 sequence reads: CASSEWDRVGNGYTF. The DNA of the CDR3 is TGTGCCAGCAGTGAATGGGACAGGGTTGGGAATGGCTACACCTTC.

The sample holds a few counts of this clone. CDR3 nucleotide sequence: TGTGCCAGCAGCCTACACGTGGTACAGGGGAACACTGAAGCTTTCTTT. It codes for CASSLHVVQGNTEAFF. The chain combines TRBV7-9 with TRBJ1-1, with D maybe TRBD1 (6 bases). The CDR3 runs 16 residues. Trimming shortened V by 5 bases and J by 1 base, and 17 bases separated the two germline ends. CDR1 and CDR2 from the germline V gene are SEHNR and FQNEAQ (reference sequence).

This chain joins TRBV9 and TRBJ2-7; TRBD2 aligns across 8 bases. Germline V gives CDR1 SGDLS, CDR2 YYNGEE. The CDR3 has 13 residues. Trimming cost V 2 bases and J 5 bases; bases outside gene matches: 3. This chain's CDR3 is CASSVLAGHEQYF. The CDR3 DNA follows: TGTGCCAGCAGCGTCCTAGCGGGCCACGAGCAGTACTTC.

This chain links TRBV30 with TRBJ1-6; D might be TRBD1 (6 bases). Germline assignment: CDR1 GTSNPN and CDR2 SVGIG (reference sequence). This CDR3 spans 14 amino acids. V was shortened by 1 base and J by 10 bases, with 14 bases between the two germline ends. CDR3 nucleotide sequence: TGTGCCTGGAGTGAAGGGGGGGCCTGGTCACCCCTCCACTTT. Translation gives CAWSEGGAWSPLHF.

The V gene is TRBV19, the J gene TRBJ1-2; D is ambiguous. This CDR3 has 12 residues. Germline CDR1 and CDR2: LNHDA and SQIVND (reference sequence). V was clipped by 7 bases and J by 6 bases, with 12 bases between them. Here the CDR3 reads CASTSDGDGYTF. The DNA of the CDR3 is TGTGCCAGTACCTCGGACGGGGATGGCTACACCTTC. Variable domain in full (rest from reference TRBV19 and TRBJ1-2): DGGITQSPKYLFRKEGQNVTLSCEQNLNHDAMYWYRQDPGQGLRLIYYSQIVNDFQKGDIAEGYSVSREKKESFPLTVTSAQKNPTAFYLCASTSDGDGYTFGSGTRLTVV.

The V call is TRBV7-9, the J call TRBJ2-1; D unresolved. Trimming took off 5 bases at V and 3 bases at J, with 8 bases between the two ends. CDR1 is SEHNR and CDR2 is FQNEAQ in the germline V gene (reference sequence). The CDR3 consists of 13 residues. The CDR3 sequence: CASSPEDYNEQFF. The CDR3 nucleotides are TGTGCCAGCAGCCCCGAGGACTACAATGAGCAGTTCTTC.

The table lists this clone with a count of one. This sequence joins TRBV28 and TRBJ2-7, with TRBD2 identical over 8 bases. V lost 7 bases and J lost 3; bases outside the gene matches: 8. CDR1 MDHEN and CDR2 SYDVKM come from the germline V gene. The CDR3 runs to 14 residues. CDR3 amino acids: CASISGGPHYEQYF. CDR3 nucleotide sequence: TGTGCCAGCATATCGGGGGGGCCTCACTACGAGCAGTACTTC.

This rearrangement joins TRBV28 to TRBJ2-7; 8 bases match TRBD2. The trim removed 4 bases at V and 1 base at J, leaving 6 bases unmatched. The germline V gene has CDR1 MDHEN and CDR2 SYDVKM. CDR3 length: 15 residues. CDR3 residues: CASSSVRGRSYEQYF. CDR3 DNA: TGTGCCAGCAGTTCGGTCCGCGGGAGGTCCTACGAGCAGTACTTC. The whole variable domain, filled in from reference TRBV28 and TRBJ2-7, reads DVKVTQSSRYLVKRTGEKVFLECVQDMDHENMFWYRQDPGLGLRLIYFSYDVKMKEKGDIPEGYSVSREKKERFSLILESASTNQTSMYLCASSSVRGRSYEQYFGPGTRLTVT.

The J gene is TRBJ1-1, the V gene TRBV18; D perhaps matches TRBD1 (6 bases). This CDR3 region has 14 residues. The V end was cut by 3 bases, the J end by 2 bases, with 10 bases between. CDR1 KGHSH and CDR2 LQKENI come from the germline V gene. CDR3 bases: TGTGCCAGCTCACCCGGGACACAAAACACTGAAGCTTTCTTT. Translation: CASSPGTQNTEAFF.

This rearrangement joins TRBV9 to TRBJ2-7; D unresolved. Germline CDR1 is SGDLS and CDR2 is YYNGEE. The CDR3 runs 13 residues. V was clipped by 1 base and J by 2 bases, with 7 bases between them. The CDR3, as DNA: TGTGCCAGCAGCGTAACCCCAGCCTACGAGCAGTACTTC. It specifies CASSVTPAYEQYF. Using reference TRBV9 and TRBJ2-7 for the parts outside the CDR3, the full variable domain is DSGVTQTPKHLITATGQRVTLRCSPRSGDLSVYWYQQSLDQGLQFLIQYYNGEERAKGNILERFSAQQFPDLHSELNLSSLELGDSALYFCASSVTPAYEQYFGPGTRLTVT.

The J gene is TRBJ2-7, the V gene TRBV3-1 (or the pseudogene TRBV3-2); 7 bases fit TRBD1. The CDR3 length is 14 residues. The germline gives CDR1 LGHDT, CDR2 YNNKEL (reference sequence). V lost 5 bases to trimming and J lost 2 bases; unmatched junction nucleotides: 6. The CDR3 is CASSNRQGTYEQYF. In nucleotides, the CDR3 is TGTGCCAGCAGCAATCGACAGGGAACCTACGAGCAGTACTTC.

This chain connects TRBV6-5 to TRBJ1-1, with 7 bases fitting TRBD1. The CDR3 contains 13 residues. V gave up 11 bases and J gave up 1 base; unmatched junction bases: 7. The V gene's germline CDR1 is MNHEY and CDR2 SVGAGI. The CDR3 spells CAYRRTGNTEAFF. CDR3 nucleotides: TGTGCCTACAGGAGGACAGGGAACACTGAAGCTTTCTTT.

CDR3 region: CASSVGQSSTGELFF. Here the CDR3 DNA reads TGTGCCAGCAGCGTTGGACAGTCTTCCACCGGGGAGCTGTTTTTT. The rearrangement joins TRBV9 to TRBJ2-2; maybe TRBD1 (6 bases). V was clipped by 2 bases and J by 4 bases, with 12 bases between them. The CDR3 has 15 residues. CDR1 is SGDLS, CDR2 YYNGEE, per germline. The full variable domain, in which reference TRBV9 and TRBJ2-2 provide the parts outside the CDR3, is DSGVTQTPKHLITATGQRVTLRCSPRSGDLSVYWYQQSLDQGLQFLIQYYNGEERAKGNILERFSAQQFPDLHSELNLSSLELGDSALYFCASSVGQSSTGELFFGEGSRLTVL.

V usage is TRBV12-3 or TRBV12-4 and J usage is TRBJ2-2; 8 bases map to TRBD1. CDR3 size: 13 residues. J was trimmed by 9 bases and V by 6 bases; bases with no gene match: 6. The CDR3 here is CASSGQGGWELFF. Written as DNA, the CDR3 is TGTGCCAGCAGCGGACAGGGTGGATGGGAGCTGTTTTTT.

The CDR3: CASSKTQGTQYF. DNA for the CDR3: TGCGCCAGCAGCAAGACACAGGGCACCCAGTACTTC. The chain couples TRBV5-1 to TRBJ2-5; possibly TRBD1 for D (6 bases). Germline V gene sequence: CDR1 SGHRS, CDR2 YFSETQ. With 4 bases removed from V and 8 bases from J, the gap between germline ends came to 12 bases. This CDR3 has 12 residues.

Only one count was recorded for this clone. V gene TRBV28 combines with J gene TRBJ1-2; D call uncertain. This CDR3 has 14 amino acids. The V gene's germline CDR1 is MDHEN and CDR2 SYDVKM. With 3 bases removed from V and 6 bases from J, the gap between germline ends came to 14 bases. The DNA of the CDR3 is TGTGCCAGCAGTTTTGGTTTCGGGGTTGATGGCTACACCTTC. Protein sequence: CASSFGFGVDGYTF.

The chain joins TRBV28 to TRBJ1-6; D possibly corresponds to TRBD1 (5 bases). V lost 3 bases to trimming and J lost 6 bases, with 15 bases between them. Germline V gene lookup returns CDR1 MDHEN and CDR2 SYDVKM. This CDR3 region has 16 residues. CDR3 residues: CASSLAGTMLNSPLHF. The DNA of the CDR3 is TGTGCCAGCAGTTTGGCCGGGACTATGCTTAATTCACCCCTCCACTTT.

The chain employs TRBV30 and TRBJ2-7, with D possibly matching TRBD2 (5 bases). V shed 4 bases and J shed 7 bases, with 32 bases lying between them. CDR3 length: 18 residues. Per the germline V gene, CDR1 is GTSNPN and CDR2 is SVGIG (reference sequence). CDR3 nucleotides: TGTGCCTGGATCCCGGGTCCTACTCGAAGGTCGTCGTCGGGGGAGCAGTACTTC. This codes for CAWIPGPTRRSSSGEQYF.